The T cell receptor beta chain under discussion was sequenced for a study of shared clonotypes between healthy human individuals. The naive CD8 population came from CD45RO-negative cells selected for CCR7, without terminally differentiated effector memory CD45RA+ cells. The CDR3 runs to 16 residues. The V gene lost 0 bases and the J gene lost 1 base, with 12 bases spanning the gap. The germline gives CDR1 SGHDT, CDR2 YYEEEE. Profiling relied on immunoSEQ multiplex PCR, and the TCRdb table lists in-frame clones only, not all of them. In the table there are roughly 1,800,000 clones, roughly 94% of which are singletons.

Sample: naive CD8+ T cells sorted from blood. V usage is TRBV5-6 and J usage is TRBJ2-3; D remains unclear. The receptor was derived from a man younger than 35 in good health. CDR3 in DNA: TGTGCCAGCAGCTTGGAGAGTAGCCAAGGCACAGATACGCAGTATTTT. Translated, it gives CASSLESSQGTDTQYF.